One sample yielded the 29 T cell receptor beta chains listed below, sequenced in a study of blood T cell repertoires in COVID-19 (dated by TCRdb to 2018 to 2020). The library was prepared using the immunoSEQ multiplex PCR assay. TCRdb limited this immuneACCESS table to in-frame rearrangements with V and J called. A share of clones is missing; checked studies link under half to unresolved V genes, and the rest is unexplained. Counted in this sample were about 190,000 clones; roughly four fifths of them appeared once. Approximately 6.5% of the sample is taken by the ten largest. The sequencing sample was made of peripheral blood. The receptors come from a woman aged 40 to 50 with acute or convalescent COVID-19.

The chain combines TRBV6-6 with TRBJ2-7, with D hard to call. The length of the CDR3 is 14 residues. Germline V gene data show CDR1 as MNHNY and CDR2 as SVGAGI (reference sequence). V was pared by 6 bases and J by 3 bases, with 15 bases between. The CDR3 is CASSPTRPGYEQYF. CDR3 DNA: TGTGCCAGCAGCCCGACTCGGCCTGGCTACGAGCAGTACTTC.

The chain recombines TRBV5-1 with TRBJ1-1; 10 bases line up with TRBD1. V dropped 4 bases and J dropped 2; count of bases not matched to a gene: 8. The CDR3 has 16 amino acids. Germline V gene data show CDR1 as SGHRS and CDR2 as YFSETQ. CDR3 protein: CASSVGQGWSNTEAFF. The CDR3 DNA follows: TGCGCCAGCAGCGTGGGACAGGGGTGGTCCAACACTGAAGCTTTCTTT.

The chain has TRBV19 and TRBJ2-2, with D perhaps matching TRBD2 (5 bases). The V and J ends lost 3 bases and 3 bases respectively, with 14 bases between them. The CDR3 is 16 residues long. The germline CDR1 and CDR2 sequences are LNHDA and SQIVND (reference sequence). CDR3 sequence (DNA): TGTGCCAGTAGTATCAACCCGGGATCTTACACCGGGGAGCTGTTTTTT. It specifies CASSINPGSYTGELFF.

This clone was observed a handful of times. In DNA form, the CDR3 reads TGTGCCAGCTCACCCCCGATTAGCGGGTCCCACAATGAGCAGTTCTTC. Protein sequence: CASSPPISGSHNEQFF. The chain carries TRBV18 and TRBJ2-1, with 7 positions matching TRBD2. V was pared by 3 bases and J by 5 bases, with 10 bases of the junction left unmatched. CDR3 size: 16 residues. The germline CDR1 and CDR2 sequences are KGHSH and LQKENI.

The V and J genes are TRBV27 and TRBJ2-7; D possibly corresponds to TRBD1 (6 bases). Germline CDR1 MNHEY, CDR2 SMNVEV (reference sequence). Trimming removed 2 bases at V and 2 bases at J, with 13 bases between. CDR3 length: 15 amino acids. The CDR3 coding sequence is TGTGCCAGCAGTTTAAAGGCAGGGGCAGCCTACGAGCAGTACTTC. Amino acid sequence: CASSLKAGAAYEQYF.

Points on this clone: One junction end disagrees with the germline gene, perhaps due to a read error. Here the CDR3 reads CASSQVVEPKFPIF. CDR3 DNA sequence: TGTGCCAGCAGCCAAGTAGTCGAGCCAAAGTTCCCCATTTTT. This chain joins TRBV3-1 (or the pseudogene TRBV3-2) and TRBJ1-4; D not resolved. The germline CDR1 and CDR2 sequences are LGHDT and YNNKEL (reference sequence). There are 14 residues in the CDR3.

This chain joins TRBV6-1 and TRBJ1-3; D uncertain. The CDR3 totals 16 residues. CDR1 is MNHNS, CDR2 SASEGT, per germline. Between the trimmed V and J ends, which lost 1 base and 1 base, there was a span of 11 bases. CDR3 sequence reads: CASSEGQEHSGNTIYF. In DNA form, the CDR3 reads TGTGCCAGCAGTGAAGGGCAGGAACATTCTGGAAACACCATATATTTT.

J is TRBJ1-2 and V is TRBV18; D possibly corresponds to TRBD1 (5 bases). V dropped 6 bases and J dropped 4 bases, with 18 bases sitting between them. CDR1 and CDR2 from the germline V gene are KGHSH and LQKENI. CDR3 length: 15 amino acids. The CDR3 bases are TGTGCCAGCTCCCCCCCTTACAGGCCGCTCTATGGCTACACCTTC. Amino acid sequence: CASSPPYRPLYGYTF.

The chain joins TRBV6-2 or TRBV6-3 to TRBJ1-2, with TRBD1 as a possible D gene (6 bases). From germline, CDR1 is MNHEY and CDR2 SVGEGT. V was pared by 6 bases and J by 5 bases, with 16 bases between. The CDR3 loop spans 14 amino acids. The CDR3 nucleotides are TGTGCCAGCAGCCCTACAGGGCCCTTTTATGGCTACACCTTC. Encoded protein: CASSPTGPFYGYTF.

This rearrangement joins TRBV6-5 to TRBJ2-1, with 10 nucleotides matching TRBD1. This CDR3 spans 15 amino acids. V dropped 4 bases and J dropped 8; count of bases not matched to a gene: 8. Germline lookup yields CDR1 MNHEY and CDR2 SVGAGI. CDR3 region: CASSSGQGIMDEQFF. CDR3 bases: TGTGCCAGCAGTTCGGGACAGGGGATTATGGATGAGCAGTTCTTC.

The chain carries TRBV4-1 and TRBJ1-5; possibly TRBD1 for D (5 bases). V lost 4 bases and J 6 bases, leaving 13 bases between the germline ends. CDR3 length equals 14 residues. CDR1 is MGHRA and CDR2 is YSYEKL in the germline V gene. CDR3 region: CASSPGGLGQPQHF. As DNA, the CDR3 is TGCGCCAGCAGCCCGGGGGGTCTGGGTCAGCCCCAGCATTTT.

The chain has TRBV28 and TRBJ1-2, with a weak D call TRBD1 (5 bases). The germline V gene has CDR1 MDHEN and CDR2 SYDVKM. The CDR3 covers 13 residues. V lost 7 bases to trimming and J lost 4 bases, with 13 bases between them. The CDR3 sequence is CASTLGGGYGYTF. In DNA, the CDR3 is TGTGCCAGCACCCTCGGGGGGGGCTATGGCTACACCTTC.

The chain has TRBV29-1 and TRBJ1-3; 7 bases fit TRBD1. The CDR3 consists of 12 residues. The trim removed 6 bases at V and 4 bases at J, leaving 3 bases unmatched. CDR1 is SQVTM, CDR2 ANQGSEA, per germline. For the CDR3, the DNA is TGCAGCGTGGGGACAGCCGGAAACACCATATATTTT. This codes for CSVGTAGNTIYF.

The chain recombines TRBV4-1 with TRBJ2-2, with D uncertain. The CDR3 totals 17 residues. Per the germline V gene, CDR1 is MGHRA and CDR2 is YSYEKL. V was cut by 4 bases and J by 4 bases, with 19 bases left in between. CDR3 amino acids: CASSLKTSSASTGELFF. The CDR3 DNA reads TGCGCCAGCAGCCTAAAGACCTCCTCAGCGAGCACCGGGGAGCTGTTTTTT.

This chain uses TRBV28 with TRBJ2-1; possibly TRBD1 for D (5 bases). The CDR3 has 12 residues. V lost 5 bases to trimming and J lost 10 bases, with 12 bases between them. Germline V gene lookup returns CDR1 MDHEN and CDR2 SYDVKM. CDR3 bases: TGTGCCAGCAGTATCTCAGGGAAGGAGCAGTTCTTC. It is translated as CASSISGKEQFF.

V gene TRBV11-2 combines with J gene TRBJ1-5, with TRBD1 matching 12 bases. The CDR3 extends over 15 amino acids. Germline-derived CDR1 and CDR2 are SGHAT and FQNNGV. Germline trimming cut 5 bases from V and 5 bases from J; bases unmatched to any gene: 4. CDR3 in DNA: TGTGCCAGCAGCGACGGGACAGGGGGCTATCAGCCCCAGCATTTT. Protein sequence: CASSDGTGGYQPQHF.

This clone has only a few counts. The chain is built from TRBV11-2 and TRBJ1-5, with D possibly being TRBD1 (5 bases). Trimming removed 0 bases from V and 6 bases from J, with 12 bases in between. The CDR3 sequence is 15 residues long. Germline V gene sequence: CDR1 SGHAT, CDR2 FQNNGV. The CDR3 is CASSLDLGRGQPQHF. The DNA for the CDR3 is TGTGCCAGCAGCTTAGATCTGGGGAGGGGTCAGCCCCAGCATTTT.

The rearrangement links TRBV7-9 to TRBJ2-5, with 8 bases identical to TRBD1. The CDR3 length is 15 residues. The V and J ends lost 5 bases and 5 bases, in that order; junction bases with no gene match: 10. CDR1 SEHNR and CDR2 FQNEAQ come from the germline V gene (reference sequence). CDR3: CASSPPGGMGETQYF. DNA for the CDR3: TGTGCCAGCAGCCCCCCAGGGGGCATGGGGGAGACCCAGTACTTC.

The rearrangement uses TRBV7-8 and TRBJ2-7, with 8 bases matching TRBD1. Germline V gene data show CDR1 as SGHVS and CDR2 as FQNEAQ. V lost 5 bases and J lost 6; bases outside the gene matches: 15. The CDR3 is 16 amino acids. CDR3 nucleotide sequence: TGTGCCAGCAGCCAAAAAGGACAGGGTCCTCGGGGCGAGCAGTACTTC. This encodes CASSQKGQGPRGEQYF.

The V and J genes are TRBV28 and TRBJ1-2; 7 nucleotides align to TRBD1. The CDR3 length is 14 residues. CDR1 is MDHEN and CDR2 is SYDVKM in the germline V gene. With V trimmed by 4 bases and J by 1 base, 3 bases remained unmatched. CDR3 bases: TGTGCCAGCAGTTCAGGGGGATATAACTATGGCTACACCTTC. The encoded protein is CASSSGGYNYGYTF.

The rearrangement joins TRBV2 to TRBJ1-4; D gene ambiguous. Germline V lookup: CDR1 SNHLY, CDR2 FYNNEI. This CDR3 is built from 13 residues. The germline V and J ends were trimmed by 7 bases and 0 bases, with 6 bases remaining between them. CDR3 coding DNA: TGTGCCAGCAACTCTGCAACTAATGAAAAACTGTTTTTT. Amino acids: CASNSATNEKLFF.

The chain combines TRBV7-9 with TRBJ2-7; the match to TRBD2 covers 10 bases. Germline V gene sequence: CDR1 SEHNR, CDR2 FQNEAQ (reference sequence). J lost 0 bases, V lost 2 bases, and 1 base had no gene match. CDR3 length: 15 residues. CDR3 in DNA: TGTGCCAGCAGCTTACCTAGCGGGAGCTCCTACGAGCAGTACTTC. Its protein product is CASSLPSGSSYEQYF.

The V call is TRBV9, the J call TRBJ2-3; TRBD2 aligns across 9 bases. The V segment lost 5 bases and the J segment 4 bases; nucleotides outside the gene matches: 2. The CDR3 totals 13 residues. Germline CDR1 is SGDLS and CDR2 is YYNGEE. The CDR3 protein is CASRTSGPDTQYF. The DNA for the CDR3 is TGTGCCAGCAGGACTAGCGGTCCAGATACGCAGTATTTT.

The V and J genes are TRBV6-5 and TRBJ1-2; 8 bases are shared with TRBD1. Trimming cost V 2 bases and J 4 bases; bases outside gene matches: 6. The length of the CDR3 is 15 residues. Germline V gene sequence: CDR1 MNHEY, CDR2 SVGAGI. DNA for the CDR3: TGTGCCAGCAGTTACGCAACAGGGGGGGGCTATGGCTACACCTTC. Its protein is CASSYATGGGYGYTF.

This chain joins TRBV11-3 and TRBJ2-2; D is ambiguous. The CDR3 sequence is 13 residues long. V was shortened by 5 bases and J by 4 bases, with 8 bases between the two germline ends. The germline gives CDR1 SGHNT, CDR2 YENEEA. The CDR3 region is CASSPYTTGELFF. In DNA form, the CDR3 reads TGTGCCAGCAGCCCATACACCACCGGGGAGCTGTTTTTT.

The chain uses TRBV29-1 and TRBJ1-2; TRBD1 might be the D (5 bases). V lost 6 bases to trimming and J lost 3 bases, with 14 bases between them. The CDR3 extends over 13 amino acids. Germline CDR1 SQVTM, CDR2 ANQGSEA. Here the CDR3 reads CSVDTGVDYGYTF. The CDR3 DNA follows: TGCAGCGTCGACACGGGGGTGGACTATGGCTACACCTTC.

The chain recombines TRBV3-1 (or the pseudogene TRBV3-2) with TRBJ1-6; 7 bases map to TRBD1. With 10 bases clipped from V and 2 bases from J, the junction kept 8 bases outside the gene matches. Per the germline V gene, CDR1 is LGHDT and CDR2 is YNNKEL (reference sequence). This CDR3 spans 15 amino acids. CDR3: CATKGGATYNSPLHF. CDR3 nucleotides: TGTGCCACCAAAGGGGGCGCCACCTATAATTCACCCCTCCACTTT.

This clone has a handful of counts. The V call is TRBV5-1, the J call TRBJ2-2, with TRBD1 matching over 10 bases. The CDR3 length is 17 residues. Germline V gives CDR1 SGHRS, CDR2 YFSETQ. V was clipped by 2 bases and J by 4 bases; unmatched bases: 8. The CDR3 region has the DNA TGCGCCAGCAGCTTAACCGGGACAGGGGCGCCCACCGGGGAGCTGTTTTTT. Its protein product is CASSLTGTGAPTGELFF.

This sequence joins TRBV10-3 and TRBJ2-1, with 12 positions matching TRBD1. Germline V gene lookup returns CDR1 ENHRY and CDR2 SYGVKD. J gave up 7 bases and V 11 bases, and 9 bases lay outside the gene matches. The CDR3 is 14 amino acids. CDR3 residues: CAASGTGGQNEQFF. In nucleotides, the CDR3 is TGTGCCGCCTCAGGGACAGGGGGCCAAAATGAGCAGTTCTTC.